A single T cell receptor beta chain is shown here with its context. Its antigen remains unidentified. The identical CDR3 is also encoded by other nucleotide sequences in the sample. Naive CD8 cells, CD45RO-negative and positively selected for CCR7, excluded terminally differentiated effector memory CD45RA+ cells. DNA at about 200 ng, around 30,000 T cell genomes, went into sorted-subset replicate PCRs. The assay was immunoSEQ multiplex PCR, and TCRdb's table has in-frame clones only and misses some. The data contain about 2 million clones, approximately 94% of them singletons. The entry originates in a study of shared clonotypes between healthy human individuals. General study findings and limits: The naive CD4 repertoires of several donors were compared, and approximately 5% of clonotypes were shared.

This clonotype originated in a man aged 18 to 35 in good health. The sequenced material came from naive CD8+ T cells sorted from blood.

CDR3 sequence reads: CASSPSGGTDTQYF. CDR3 bases: TGTGCCAGCAGCCCTAGCGGGGGCACAGATACGCAGTATTTT. This chain connects TRBV7-6 to TRBJ2-3, with 9 bases aligning to TRBD2. The junction had 1 base not matched to a gene; V was cut back by 5 bases and J by 1 base. The CDR3 is 14 amino acids. Germline V gene lookup returns CDR1 SGHVS and CDR2 FNYEAQ.